One and the same sample provided the 29 T cell receptor beta chains below, sequenced in a study of blood T cells in healthy people across ages. The second PCR ran about 7 to 12 cycles with a sample-barcoded 5' primer and J-beta primers. TCRdb itself ran the 5' RACE reads through MiXCR, one entry per CDR3 protein. The profile shows hundreds of thousands of distinct CDR3 sequences, approximately 30% of them singletons. Material for sequencing was blood. Receptors originate from a woman older than 75 in good health.

This clonotype showed up many times. V usage is TRBV25-1 and J usage is TRBJ1-2; D may be TRBD1 (6 bases). This CDR3 comprises 14 residues. Deletions cut 1 base from V and 8 bases from J, with 14 bases between. Looked up from germline, CDR1 is MGHDK and CDR2 is SYGVNS. CDR3 nucleotide sequence: TGTGCCAGCAGTGAATTCCCGCGGGGGCAAGGCTACACCTTC. Encoded protein: CASSEFPRGQGYTF.

Many counts were recorded for this clonotype. The chain recombines TRBV20-1 with TRBJ1-4, with D uncertain. The CDR3 sequence is 12 residues long. The germline CDR1 and CDR2 sequences are DFQATT and SNEGSKA (reference sequence). V lost 1 base, J lost 3 bases, and 3 bases lay in between. DNA of the CDR3: TGCAGTGCTAGAGCAGCTAATGAAAAACTGTTTTTT. Translation gives CSARAANEKLFF.

The gene calls are TRBV6-5 and TRBJ1-1; tentatively, D is TRBD1 (5 bases). Trimming stripped 0 bases from V and 3 bases from J, with 11 bases between. CDR1 is MNHEY, CDR2 SVGAGI, per germline. The CDR3 runs 15 residues. The CDR3 loop reads CASSYSGVGDTEAFF. CDR3 nucleotide sequence: TGTGCCAGCAGTTACTCGGGGGTTGGGGACACTGAAGCTTTCTTT.

Remarks on this clonotype: One end of the junction does not line up with germline, which may come from a read error. The chain links TRBV7-9 to TRBJ1-2; possibly TRBD1 for D (5 bases). This CDR3 comprises 14 residues. Germline lookup yields CDR1 SEHNR and CDR2 FQNEAQ (reference sequence). The CDR3 region is CVSSLGGVARGYTF. CDR3 sequence (DNA): TGTGTCAGCAGCTTAGGAGGGGTGGCTAGAGGCTACACCTTC.

This clonotype was counted ten times or more. The gene calls are TRBV10-3 and TRBJ2-3; no clear D gene. The V gene lost 10 bases and the J gene lost 6 bases, with 11 bases spanning the gap. Looked up from germline, CDR1 is ENHRY and CDR2 is SYGVKD. The CDR3 loop spans 11 amino acids. The CDR3 nucleotides read TGTGCCACTACCCATGAGGATACGCAGTATTTT. This sequence encodes CATTHEDTQYF.

Many counts were recorded for this clonotype. The chain joins TRBV7-9 to TRBJ1-2; no clear D gene. Trimming removed 1 base from V and 7 bases from J, with 7 bases in between. The CDR3 has 12 residues. Germline V gene lookup returns CDR1 SEHNR and CDR2 FQNEAQ (reference sequence). The CDR3 here is CASSLGGIGYTF. In DNA, the CDR3 is TGTGCCAGCAGCTTAGGAGGGATTGGCTACACCTTC. Looking up the rest from reference TRBV7-9 and TRBJ1-2 gives the full variable domain: DTGVSQNPRHKITKRGQNVTFRCDPISEHNRLYWYRQTLGQGPEFLTYFQNEAQLEKSRLLSDRFSAERPKGSFSTLEIQRTEQGDSAMYLCASSLGGIGYTFGSGTRLTVV.

Only a few counts were recorded for this clonotype. Just one base apart from a much larger clone, this may be a read error. V is TRBV30 and J is TRBJ2-1, with D possibly TRBD2 on 6 matching bases. CDR1 and CDR2 (germline): GTSNPN, SVGIG (reference sequence). The CDR3 loop spans 12 amino acids. The CDR3 here is CVWEVPPFEQFF. As DNA, the CDR3 is TGTGTCTGGGAGGTCCCCCCGTTTGAGCAGTTCTTC.

This clonotype has at least ten counts. The genes are TRBV6-6 and TRBJ1-4, with D maybe TRBD1 (5 bases). Per germline, CDR1 MNHNY and CDR2 SVGAGI (reference sequence). The CDR3 is made up of 15 amino acids. V was pared by 2 bases and J by 4 bases, with 11 bases between. The CDR3 DNA follows: TGTGCCAGCAGTTACCCGGGGGGGGGTAATGAAAAACTGTTTTTT. It yields the protein CASSYPGGGNEKLFF.

CDR3 coding DNA: TGTGCCAGCAGACCACTGGGACAGGGACTTTTTCTGGCCCAGCATTTT. Encoded protein: CASRPLGQGLFLAQHF. The V call is TRBV27, the J call TRBJ1-5, with TRBD1 matching 9 bases. The length of the CDR3 is 16 residues. Looked up from germline, CDR1 is MNHEY and CDR2 is SMNVEV (reference sequence). J was trimmed by 11 bases and V by 6 bases; bases with no gene match: 17.

Notes on this clonotype: A much bigger clone sits one base away, suggesting this may be a read error. The chain uses TRBV3-1 and TRBJ2-1, with 10 bases lining up with TRBD2. This CDR3 comprises 18 residues. Germline V gives CDR1 LGHDT, CDR2 YNNKEL (reference sequence). CDR3 sequence: CASSPGLAGASSYNGQFF. The CDR3 DNA is TGTGCCAGCAGCCCGGGGCTAGCGGGGGCGAGCTCCTACAATGGGCAGTTCTTC.

The rearrangement links TRBV14 to TRBJ2-7, with 10 bases that match TRBD1. This CDR3 has 16 residues. Unmatched junction bases numbered 16, after V lost 4 bases and J lost 10 bases. CDR1 SGHDN and CDR2 FVKESK come from the germline V gene. CDR3 DNA: TGTGCCAGCAGCCGGGGGACAGGGGCGACCTACAATGAACAGTACTTC. This encodes CASSRGTGATYNEQYF.

At least ten counts were recorded for this clonotype. The chain recombines TRBV6-5 with TRBJ1-2; unclear D gene. Germline CDR1 and CDR2: MNHEY and SVGAGI. V lost 7 bases and J 0 bases, leaving 15 bases between the germline ends. The CDR3 is 15 residues long. The CDR3 region is CASKSSEIANYGYTF. DNA of the CDR3: TGTGCCAGCAAGTCTTCTGAAATTGCTAACTATGGCTACACCTTC.

There are many counts of this clonotype. This chain joins TRBV12-3 or TRBV12-4 and TRBJ2-7; 9 nucleotides align to TRBD1. The CDR3 is made up of 14 amino acids. J lost 4 bases, V lost 5 bases, and 6 bases had no gene match. CDR3 loop: CASSTTGGLYEQYF. The CDR3 region has the DNA TGTGCCAGCAGTACCACAGGGGGCTTATACGAGCAGTACTTC.

This clonotype has only one observation. A single base separates this from a much larger clone, so it may be a read error. This chain uses TRBV20-1 with TRBJ1-2; 9 nucleotides line up with TRBD1. Trimming took 2 bases from V and 8 from J; bases not matched to a gene: 15. Germline V CDR1 and CDR2: DFQATT, SNEGSKA (reference sequence). The CDR3 covers 16 residues. For the CDR3, the DNA is TGCAGTGCTAGACCCGCGACAGGGGGAGCGGGAAGAGGCTACACCTTC. Residues: CSARPATGGAGRGYTF.

As for this clonotype: A much larger clone is a single base away; this may be a read error. The V gene is TRBV7-2, the J gene TRBJ2-1; D not resolved. This CDR3 is built from 12 residues. Per germline, CDR1 SGHTA and CDR2 FQGNSA. The DNA for the CDR3 is TGTTCCAGCAGCTTAGATGGATATGAGCAGTTCTTC. It encodes CSSSLDGYEQFF.

This clonotype has only a few counts. A much larger clone differs by one base, so this may be a read error. J is TRBJ2-6 and V is TRBV15, with D perhaps TRBD1 (5 bases). There are 17 residues in the CDR3. The germline CDR1 and CDR2 sequences are LNHNV and YYDKDF (reference sequence). CDR3 bases: TGTGCCACCAGCAGGGGTCAGGATCCGGCTGGGGCCAACGTCCGGACTTTC. Amino acid sequence: CATSRGQDPAGANVRTF.

This clonotype was observed many times. The chain joins TRBV2 to TRBJ2-7; TRBD1 is a possible D gene (6 bases). The CDR3 totals 13 residues. V gave up 9 bases and J gave up 0 bases, with 12 bases separating them. Germline CDR1 and CDR2: SNHLY and FYNNEI. CDR3 DNA: TGTGCCAGTACAAGACAGGACTCCTACGAGCAGTACTTC. It yields the protein CASTRQDSYEQYF. The whole variable domain, filled in from reference TRBV2 and TRBJ2-7, reads EPEVTQTPSHQVTQMGQEVILRCVPISNHLYFYWYRQILGQKVEFLVSFYNNEISEKSEIFDDQFSVERPDGSNFTLKIRSTKLEDSAMYFCASTRQDSYEQYFGPGTRLTVT.

About this clonotype itself: A much larger clone lies a single base off, so this may be a read error. This chain links TRBV6-6 with TRBJ1-4; D unresolved. V lost 7 bases and J 3 bases, leaving 3 bases between the germline ends. Looked up from germline, CDR1 is MNHNY and CDR2 is SVGAGI (reference sequence). The CDR3 totals 11 residues. DNA for the CDR3: TGTGCCAGCACCCCTAATGAAAAACTGTTTTTT. It is translated as CASTPNEKLFF.

The genes are TRBV4-3 and TRBJ2-1; 11 nucleotides match TRBD2. The germline V gene encodes CDR1 LGHNA and CDR2 YSLEER. CDR3 size: 17 residues. V was clipped by 5 bases and J by 4 bases; unmatched bases: 10. CDR3 DNA sequence: TGCGCCAGCAGCTACTCATACGGGACTAGCGGATACAATGAGCAGTTCTTC. It is translated as CASSYSYGTSGYNEQFF.

In its sample, this clonotype was seen many times. V usage is TRBV7-2 and J usage is TRBJ2-5; 9 bases line up with TRBD1. J was trimmed by 2 bases and V by 3 bases; bases with no gene match: 4. Per germline, CDR1 SGHTA and CDR2 FQGNSA. The length of the CDR3 is 15 residues. In nucleotides, the CDR3 is TGTGCCAGCAGCTTTACAGGGGGCCTTCAAGAGACCCAGTACTTC. Translation gives CASSFTGGLQETQYF.

Ten or more counts support this clonotype. The chain joins TRBV6-5 to TRBJ2-1; 7 bases map to TRBD1. The CDR3 sequence is 15 residues long. CDR1 is MNHEY and CDR2 is SVGAGI in the germline V gene. V gave up 2 bases and J gave up 0 bases; unmatched junction bases: 1. DNA for the CDR3: TGTGCCAGCAGTTACGCAGGGGGCTCCTACAATGAGCAGTTCTTC. Its translation is CASSYAGGSYNEQFF.

This clonotype was seen at least ten times. The chain couples TRBV6-5 to TRBJ1-2; a weak D match, TRBD1 (5 bases). Trimming removed 5 bases at V and 6 bases at J, with 13 bases between. The CDR3 runs to 13 residues. Germline-derived CDR1 and CDR2 are MNHEY and SVGAGI. In DNA form, the CDR3 reads TGTGCCAGCAGTCCGCTAGGGGTGGATGGCTACACCTTC. Residues: CASSPLGVDGYTF.

In this sample, this clonotype turned up many times. The chain is built from TRBV5-1 and TRBJ2-1, with D possibly matching TRBD1 (6 bases). V gave up 0 bases and J gave up 9 bases, with 10 bases separating them. There are 13 residues in the CDR3. The germline CDR1 and CDR2 sequences are SGHRS and YFSETQ. The chain's CDR3 is CASSLAWDTEQFF. The CDR3 DNA is TGCGCCAGCAGCTTGGCCTGGGACACTGAGCAGTTCTTC.

As concerns this clonotype: This may be a read error, as it is one base from a much larger clone. The chain uses TRBV20-1 and TRBJ2-1, with 10 bases matching TRBD2. The DNA end is more similar to TRBJ2-7, so the J call may be wrong. Germline lookup yields CDR1 DFQATT and CDR2 SNEGSKA (reference sequence). This CDR3 region has 16 residues. Written as DNA, the CDR3 is TGCAGTGCCCCAATGGACCTAGCGGGGGTTTACAATGAGCAGTACTTC. Amino acid sequence: CSAPMDLAGVYNEQYF.

This clonotype was observed at least ten times. J is TRBJ2-7 and V is TRBV11-2; TRBD1 matches at 10 bases. This CDR3 contains 17 residues. V dropped 6 bases and J dropped 2; count of bases not matched to a gene: 13. Germline-derived CDR1 and CDR2 are SGHAT and FQNNGV. CDR3 amino acids: CASRPGQGIRPTYEQYF. CDR3 nucleotides: TGTGCCAGCAGACCGGGACAGGGGATCCGACCGACCTACGAGCAGTACTTC.

Here the CDR3 DNA reads TGCAGTGCTAGAGGCCCGTTCGACTACGAGCAGTACTTC. It specifies CSARGPFDYEQYF. This sequence joins TRBV20-1 and TRBJ2-7; D gene ambiguous. Looked up from germline, CDR1 is DFQATT and CDR2 is SNEGSKA (reference sequence). CDR3 length equals 13 residues. V was pared by 1 base and J by 3 bases, with 10 bases between.

In its sample, this clonotype was seen many times. The rearrangement joins TRBV20-1 to TRBJ2-1; D assignment may be TRBD1 or TRBD2 (6 bases each). Germline CDR1 reads DFQATT; CDR2 reads SNEGSKA (reference sequence). The CDR3 length is 15 residues. V lost 1 base and J lost 6, with 16 bases in between. CDR3 sequence: CSARAERRGANEQFF. The DNA for the CDR3 is TGCAGTGCTAGAGCGGAAAGAAGGGGGGCCAATGAGCAGTTCTTC.

A remark on this clonotype: Sequence at one end of the junction differs from germline and may be a read error. V is TRBV4-1 and J is TRBJ1-5; a possible D gene is TRBD1 (6 bases). CDR1 and CDR2 from the germline V gene are MGHRA and YSYEKL. The CDR3 totals 15 residues. CDR3 region: CASSQEGGYDQPRHF. The CDR3 coding sequence is TGCGCCAGCAGCCAAGAAGGGGGTTATGATCAGCCCCGGCATTTT.

The chain employs TRBV5-1 and TRBJ2-1; 9 positions agree with TRBD2. This CDR3 contains 15 residues. V was clipped by 4 bases and J by 5 bases; unmatched bases: 7. Germline lookup yields CDR1 SGHRS and CDR2 YFSETQ. In nucleotides, the CDR3 is TGCGCCAGCAGCCTAAGACTAGCGGAGAACAATGAGCAGTTCTTC. This translates into CASSLRLAENNEQFF.